This T cell receptor beta chain was recovered during a study of cytomegalovirus exposure and HLA in healthy donors. The overall study: Earlier, fewer than 130 million unique TCR beta sequences were recovered from approximately 200 million T cells by an analysis. Findings and limits, study-wide: TCR beta V- and J-gene trimming, according to a later analysis, was linked to a missense DCLRE1C variant. Relative to the roughly 690-donor mean, N-insertions were reportedly fewer in an Asian-associated ancestry cluster in a later analysis. The HLA-A and HLA-B alleles of most subjects were reportedly predicted accurately from TCR beta sequences.

The PCR had 60 Vbeta and 13 Jbeta primers. Using immunoSEQ multiplex PCR, the repertoire was profiled, and TCRdb retains in-frame clones only, with some absent. The sample yields about 150,000 clones, around four fifths seen once. A few counts support this clone. Its antigen is as yet unknown. Source material: PBMCs. The receptor was isolated from a male donor in good health and CMV-seronegative.

The CDR3 here is CASSLWGLAGIYEQYF. The CDR3 nucleotides are TGTGCCAGCAGCTTGTGGGGACTAGCGGGGATATACGAGCAGTACTTC. The rearrangement links TRBV5-4 to TRBJ2-7; 13 nucleotides line up with TRBD2. The CDR3 has 16 residues. Germline values: CDR1 SGHNT, CDR2 YYREEE (reference sequence). Germline trimming cut 1 base from V and 4 bases from J; bases unmatched to any gene: 5.